The sample holds a few counts of the clone carrying this TCR beta chain. Its antigen is as yet unknown. This sample was taken from a study of T cells in Graves' hyperthyroidism and ophthalmopathy. Study findings and constraints: Most thyroid-expanded clonotypes above 0.001 were also found in blood.

The investigators amplified TCR beta CDR3 regions from RNA transcripts. The HTBI primer set served for first-round RT-PCR of the TCR CDR3. One entry per CDR3 protein, called by TCRdb with MiXCR from the multiplex PCR reads. Of about 380,000 distinct CDR3 sequences in the sample, around 20% are singletons; the top ten hold around two fifths. The study excluded patients with uncontrolled infection, other autoimmune disease, pregnancy or lactation. CDR1 and CDR2 (germline): SGHRS, YFSETQ. V was clipped by 1 base and J by 6 bases; unmatched bases: 10. The CDR3 is made up of 16 amino acids. The gene calls are TRBV5-1 and TRBJ2-1; TRBD2 matches at 7 bases. This sequence was found in a man aged 18 to 29 with Graves' ophthalmopathy. Input material: blood. The DNA of the CDR3 is TGCGCCAGCAGCTTGTATCCAGCGGGGTTAGTCAATGAGCAGTTCTTC. This gives the protein CASSLYPAGLVNEQFF.